Presented here are 23 T cell receptor beta chains from one specimen sequenced in a study of blood T cell repertoires in COVID-19. The table came from immunoSEQ multiplex PCR; TCRdb's copy has only in-frame clones and leaves some out. There are over 150,000 clones in the sample; roughly four fifths occur only once, and about 12% lies in the top ten. The sample taken for sequencing was PBMCs or T cells enriched from blood (not recorded which). These receptors came from a man between 35 and 55 years old who had recovered from COVID-19.

The J gene is TRBJ2-5, the V gene TRBV7-2, with TRBD1 matching over 9 bases. V lost 4 bases to trimming and J lost 5 bases; unmatched junction nucleotides: 5. The CDR3 is 14 amino acids. Germline CDR1 SGHTA, CDR2 FQGNSA. CDR3 residues: CASSSGQGRETQYF. The CDR3 bases are TGTGCCAGCAGCTCGGGACAGGGTCGGGAGACCCAGTACTTC.

A single count supports this clone. Other DNA sequences in this specimen translate into the identical CDR3. The V call is TRBV9, the J call TRBJ1-3; 8 bases map to TRBD1. Unmatched junction bases numbered 1, after V lost 2 bases and J lost 0 bases. CDR1 is SGDLS and CDR2 is YYNGEE in the germline V gene. This CDR3 is 15 amino acids long. CDR3 in amino acids: CASSVTGGSGNTIYF. The CDR3, as DNA: TGTGCCAGCAGCGTCACAGGGGGCTCTGGAAACACCATATATTTT.

This chain links TRBV7-8 with TRBJ2-5; TRBD2 agrees at 13 bases. The V segment lost 5 bases and the J segment 5 bases; nucleotides outside the gene matches: 8. The CDR3 has 16 residues. Germline loops: CDR1 SGHVS, CDR2 FQNEAQ. The CDR3 loop is CASSALLAGGRETQYF. The CDR3 DNA is TGTGCCAGCAGCGCGCTACTAGCGGGAGGGAGGGAGACCCAGTACTTC.

The V and J genes are TRBV9 and TRBJ1-1; D perhaps matches TRBD1 (5 bases). CDR1 is SGDLS, CDR2 YYNGEE, per germline. This CDR3 comprises 15 residues. The V gene lost 0 bases and the J gene lost 5 bases, with 14 bases spanning the gap. The CDR3: CASSVDGRRGTEAFF. The CDR3 bases are TGTGCCAGCAGCGTAGACGGCAGGAGGGGTACTGAAGCTTTCTTT.

V and J are TRBV7-2 and TRBJ1-5; possibly TRBD1 for D (6 bases). Germline CDR1 and CDR2: SGHTA and FQGNSA. The V end was cut by 5 bases, the J end by 4 bases, with 12 bases between. The length of the CDR3 is 14 residues. CDR3 in DNA: TGTGCCAGCAGCATCAACAGGGCAAATCAGCCCCAGCATTTT. This sequence encodes CASSINRANQPQHF.

This chain links TRBV13 with TRBJ2-1; D may be TRBD2 (6 bases). Trimming stripped 5 bases from V and 4 bases from J, with 21 bases between. This CDR3 spans 17 amino acids. Germline V gene lookup returns CDR1 PRHDT and CDR2 FYEKMQ (reference sequence). The CDR3 loop reads CASSPGGLGGTYNEQFF. The DNA of the CDR3 is TGTGCCAGCAGCCCCGGGGGTTTGGGCGGAACATACAATGAGCAGTTCTTC.

The V gene is TRBV5-1, the J gene TRBJ1-2; D gene ambiguous. Trimming shortened V by 0 bases and J by 4 bases, and 7 bases separated the two germline ends. The germline V gene has CDR1 SGHRS and CDR2 YFSETQ. CDR3 size: 13 residues. The CDR3 region has the DNA TGCGCCAGCAGCTTGGACTCAGGCTATGGCTACACCTTC. Amino acid sequence: CASSLDSGYGYTF.

V gene TRBV5-1 combines with J gene TRBJ2-5, with a weak D call TRBD1 (6 bases). This CDR3 region has 14 residues. CDR1 SGHRS and CDR2 YFSETQ come from the germline V gene. Trimming cost V 2 bases and J 0 bases, with 8 bases left between them. CDR3 residues: CASSFNRDQETQYF. In nucleotides, the CDR3 is TGCGCCAGCAGCTTCAACAGGGACCAAGAGACCCAGTACTTC. The full variable domain, in which reference TRBV5-1 and TRBJ2-5 provide the parts outside the CDR3, is KAGVTQTPRYLIKTRGQQVTLSCSPISGHRSVSWYQQTPGQGLQFLFEYFSETQRNKGNFPGRFSGRQFSNSRSEMNVSTLELGDSALYLCASSFNRDQETQYFGPGTRLLVL.

As concerns this clone: The DNA is left out, because the CDR3 cannot be placed on it with certainty; the CDR3 is given as TCRdb lists it. This sequence joins TRBV3-1 (or the pseudogene TRBV3-2) and TRBJ1-1; TRBD1 was called by the table and not checked on the DNA. Both ends counted, the CDR3 spans 13 residues. Germline assignment: CDR1 LGHDT and CDR2 YNNKEL (reference sequence). Here the CDR3 reads CASSPFGQGTTFF.

This chain connects TRBV30 to TRBJ1-6; TRBD1 is a possible D gene (5 bases). The CDR3 runs to 13 residues. The germline gives CDR1 GTSNPN, CDR2 SVGIG (reference sequence). V lost 3 bases and J lost 8, with 11 bases in between. The CDR3 bases are TGTGCCTGGAGAGGGGCCGGCTATTCACCCCTCCACTTT. Amino acid sequence: CAWRGAGYSPLHF.

The sample holds a few counts of this clone. V gene TRBV19 combines with J gene TRBJ1-5; D ambiguous. The CDR3 runs to 15 residues. Between the trimmed V and J ends, which lost 5 bases and 1 base, there was a span of 12 bases. CDR1 and CDR2 from the germline V gene are LNHDA and SQIVND (reference sequence). The DNA for the CDR3 is TGTGCCAGTAGTTGGGCGGGTCAGAGCAATCAGCCCCAGCATTTT. Protein sequence: CASSWAGQSNQPQHF.

The rearrangement joins TRBV5-1 to TRBJ2-5; D is unresolved. From germline, CDR1 is SGHRS and CDR2 YFSETQ. The CDR3 totals 15 residues. The V end lost 0 bases, the J end lost 0 bases, and 9 bases lay between the germline ends. CDR3 bases: TGCGCCAGCAGCTTGGGGGTTACAGACCAAGAGACCCAGTACTTC. Its translation: CASSLGVTDQETQYF. The full variable domain, in which reference TRBV5-1 and TRBJ2-5 provide the parts outside the CDR3, is KAGVTQTPRYLIKTRGQQVTLSCSPISGHRSVSWYQQTPGQGLQFLFEYFSETQRNKGNFPGRFSGRQFSNSRSEMNVSTLELGDSALYLCASSLGVTDQETQYFGPGTRLLVL.

This rearrangement joins TRBV7-9 to TRBJ2-5, with 13 positions matching TRBD2. This CDR3 contains 15 residues. Germline trimming cut 5 bases from V and 5 bases from J; bases unmatched to any gene: 5. Germline CDR1 and CDR2: SEHNR and FQNEAQ (reference sequence). The CDR3 spells CASSQGLAGRETQYF. DNA of the CDR3: TGTGCCAGCAGCCAGGGACTAGCGGGACGGGAGACCCAGTACTTC.

This clone was recorded at least ten times. The chain links TRBV6-2 or TRBV6-3 to TRBJ1-5, with 10 bases fitting TRBD1. Germline CDR1 is MNHEY and CDR2 is SVGEGT. The CDR3 length is 16 residues. V gave up 2 bases and J gave up 7 bases; unmatched junction bases: 8. The CDR3 region has the DNA TGTGCCAGCAGTTACCTCAGGACAGGGGGAGGCCAGCCCCAGCATTTT. Residues: CASSYLRTGGGQPQHF.

The chain joins TRBV5-4 to TRBJ1-2; tentatively, D is TRBD1 (5 bases). Trimming cost V 7 bases and J 8 bases, with 21 bases left between them. Germline CDR1 reads SGHNT; CDR2 reads YYREEE (reference sequence). The CDR3 extends over 14 amino acids. The CDR3 is CASSSRLTGYGYTF. CDR3 in DNA: TGTGCCAGCTCCTCGCGATTAACAGGTTACGGCTACACCTTC.

The chain combines TRBV7-9 with TRBJ2-1, with D possibly being TRBD1 (6 bases). CDR1 is SEHNR, CDR2 FQNEAQ, per germline (reference sequence). The CDR3 loop spans 14 amino acids. The ends were cut back, 5 bases at V and 6 bases at J, with 14 bases in the middle. DNA for the CDR3: TGTGCCAGCAGCATTGGGACAAATAGCAATGAGCAGTTCTTC. Translation gives CASSIGTNSNEQFF.

The rearrangement joins TRBV29-1 to TRBJ1-1; the D gene is possibly TRBD1 (5 bases). Trimming left V 7 bases short and J 3 bases short, with 15 bases between. CDR1 and CDR2 (germline): SQVTM, ANQGSEA. This CDR3 has 13 residues. The CDR3 nucleotides are TGCAGCGGTTCTTACAGGAGCGACACTGAAGCTTTCTTT. Its translation: CSGSYRSDTEAFF. Filled out from reference TRBV29-1 and TRBJ1-1, the complete variable domain reads SAVISQKPSRDICQRGTSLTIQCQVDSQVTMMFWYRQQPGQSLTLIATANQGSEATYESGFVIDKFPISRPNLTFSTLTVSNMSPEDSSIYLCSGSYRSDTEAFFGQGTRLTVV.

The CDR3 here is CASSTADRDGEAFF. For the CDR3, the DNA is TGTGCCAGTAGTACCGCAGACAGGGACGGTGAAGCTTTCTTT. J is TRBJ1-1 and V is TRBV19; 7 positions match TRBD1. This CDR3 is 14 amino acids long. The J segment lost 7 bases and the V segment lost 4 bases, leaving 9 bases of the junction unmatched. Looked up from germline, CDR1 is LNHDA and CDR2 is SQIVND (reference sequence).

The CDR3 sequence: CASSLGLQLLYEQYF. In DNA form, the CDR3 reads TGTGCCAGCAGTTTGGGCCTCCAGCTACTTTACGAGCAGTACTTC. The J gene is TRBJ2-7, the V gene TRBV28; D remains unclear. Per germline, CDR1 MDHEN and CDR2 SYDVKM. Trimming shortened V by 3 bases and J by 4 bases, and 16 bases separated the two germline ends. The CDR3 has 15 amino acids.

The gene calls are TRBV27 and TRBJ2-1; D call uncertain. V gave up 0 bases and J gave up 10 bases, with 7 bases separating them. The germline gives CDR1 MNHEY, CDR2 SMNVEV (reference sequence). CDR3 length: 12 amino acids. CDR3: CASSLSRGEQFF. CDR3 sequence (DNA): TGTGCCAGCAGTTTATCAAGAGGAGAGCAGTTCTTC.

The rearrangement uses TRBV2 and TRBJ1-2; D unresolved. This CDR3 comprises 11 residues. The V and J ends lost 7 bases and 4 bases respectively, with 7 bases between them. Germline loops: CDR1 SNHLY, CDR2 FYNNEI. The CDR3 is CASTFSYGYTF. The CDR3, as DNA: TGTGCCAGCACATTCAGCTATGGCTACACCTTC.

The chain joins TRBV6-1 to TRBJ2-7, with D perhaps TRBD2 (6 bases). Germline V CDR1 and CDR2: MNHNS, SASEGT. The CDR3 runs 14 residues. The V and J ends lost 5 bases and 2 bases respectively, with 13 bases between them. In nucleotides, the CDR3 is TGTGCCAGCAGTTATACTAGCATCACCTACGAGCAGTACTTC. This translates into CASSYTSITYEQYF.

The chain has TRBV2 and TRBJ2-2; no definite D call. Trimming cost V 4 bases and J 2 bases, with 14 bases left between them. Germline V gene data show CDR1 as SNHLY and CDR2 as FYNNEI. The CDR3 loop spans 16 amino acids. CDR3 protein: CASSGTQRQNTGELFF. The CDR3 DNA sequence: TGTGCCAGCAGTGGTACTCAACGCCAAAACACCGGGGAGCTGTTTTTT.